The present T cell receptor beta chain was sequenced within a study of blood T cell repertoires in COVID-19. Study-wide background: T cells, B-cell-depleted T cells, or PBMCs supplied cDNA or gDNA.

Only in-frame clones appear in the TCRdb table, and some are missing; sequencing was by immunoSEQ multiplex PCR. The sample comprises tens of thousands of clones, about nine tenths of which are singletons, and less than 6% rests with the top ten. This CDR3 comprises 17 residues. The J segment lost 1 base and the V segment lost 5 bases, leaving 11 bases of the junction unmatched. CDR1 and CDR2 from the germline V gene are SEHNR and FQNEAQ (reference sequence). The sequenced sample consisted of peripheral blood. This sequence originates from a woman of 80 years or more with acute or convalescent COVID-19. The chain is built from TRBV7-9 and TRBJ1-2; TRBD1 matches at 9 bases. CDR3 amino acids: CASSALTGTGSNYGYTF. Here the CDR3 DNA reads TGTGCCAGCAGCGCGTTAACCGGGACAGGGAGTAACTATGGCTACACCTTC. The variable domain in full, completed from reference TRBV7-9 and TRBJ1-2, reads DTGVSQNPRHKITKRGQNVTFRCDPISEHNRLYWYRQTLGQGPEFLTYFQNEAQLEKSRLLSDRFSAERPKGSFSTLEIQRTEQGDSAMYLCASSALTGTGSNYGYTFGSGTRLTVV.